Below are 17 T cell receptor beta chains sequenced from a single sample in a study of shared clonotypes between healthy human individuals. This table comes from immunoSEQ multiplex PCR, and its TCRdb copy is limited to in-frame clones, with some not included. The sample lists some 2.4 million clones, approximately 94% occurring once. Sample: naive CD4+ T cells from PBMCs. Subset noted: CD45RA+ positively selected. These receptor sequences come from a man in his late teens or twenties in good health. Some clones in this sample may be carry-over from other donors' samples.

The V gene is TRBV4-1, the J gene TRBJ2-7; D is perhaps TRBD1 (6 bases). Germline assignment: CDR1 MGHRA and CDR2 YSYEKL. V lost 1 base to trimming and J lost 9 bases, with 16 bases between them. The length of the CDR3 is 14 residues. The DNA for the CDR3 is TGCGCCAGCAGCCAAGCTGGACAGACCCTTCGGCAGTACTTC. It is translated as CASSQAGQTLRQYF.

V usage is TRBV5-1 and J usage is TRBJ1-3; D remains ambiguous. This CDR3 has 15 residues. With 5 bases removed from V and 3 bases from J, the gap between germline ends came to 15 bases. Per germline, CDR1 SGHRS and CDR2 YFSETQ. CDR3 sequence: CASSELPVGGNTIYF. CDR3 bases: TGCGCCAGCAGTGAACTACCCGTGGGTGGAAACACCATATATTTT. Using reference TRBV5-1 and TRBJ1-3 for the parts outside the CDR3, the full variable domain is KAGVTQTPRYLIKTRGQQVTLSCSPISGHRSVSWYQQTPGQGLQFLFEYFSETQRNKGNFPGRFSGRQFSNSRSEMNVSTLELGDSALYLCASSELPVGGNTIYFGEGSWLTVV.

This clone was counted only a few times. The V and J genes are TRBV7-9 and TRBJ2-2; D remains ambiguous. This CDR3 spans 14 amino acids. The germline V gene encodes CDR1 SEHNR and CDR2 FQNEAQ (reference sequence). V was cut by 4 bases and J by 7 bases, with 13 bases left in between. Written as DNA, the CDR3 is TGTGCCAGCAGCTACCTGACGAGGAGCGGGGAGCTGTTTTTT. Translating gives CASSYLTRSGELFF. The whole variable domain, remainder taken from reference TRBV7-9 and TRBJ2-2, is DTGVSQNPRHKITKRGQNVTFRCDPISEHNRLYWYRQTLGQGPEFLTYFQNEAQLEKSRLLSDRFSAERPKGSFSTLEIQRTEQGDSAMYLCASSYLTRSGELFFGEGSRLTVL.

This clone is a singleton in its sample. The chain is built from TRBV7-9 and TRBJ2-3; TRBD2 is a possible D gene (5 bases). The germline gives CDR1 SEHNR, CDR2 FQNEAQ (reference sequence). The CDR3 is 17 amino acids. V shed 2 bases and J shed 0 bases, with 15 bases lying between them. CDR3 amino acids: CASSLRTTTGSTDTQYF. The DNA for the CDR3 is TGTGCCAGCAGCTTACGAACCACCACGGGGAGCACAGATACGCAGTATTTT.

This chain uses TRBV5-4 with TRBJ2-2; D ambiguous. The CDR3 contains 14 residues. Germline-derived CDR1 and CDR2 are SGHNT and YYREEE (reference sequence). V was pared by 4 bases and J by 2 bases, with 9 bases between. The CDR3 DNA reads as TGTGCCAGCAGCGCCCGGACCAACACCGGGGAGCTGTTTTTT. Residues: CASSARTNTGELFF.

The chain is built from TRBV7-2 and TRBJ1-2, with a tentative D call TRBD1 (6 bases). V lost 5 bases and J 3 bases, leaving 13 bases between the germline ends. CDR3 size: 14 residues. CDR1 is SGHTA, CDR2 FQGNSA, per germline. CDR3 DNA: TGTGCCAGCAGCCTCCACAGGGTTGACTATGGCTACACCTTC. Its protein product is CASSLHRVDYGYTF.

The rearrangement links TRBV11-2 to TRBJ2-7, with D possibly TRBD1 on 7 matching bases. CDR3 length: 16 residues. CDR1 SGHAT and CDR2 FQNNGV come from the germline V gene. V was clipped by 1 base and J by 9 bases, with 22 bases between them. Here the CDR3 DNA reads TGTGCCAGCAGCTTAGGCGGCAGGTCAGGGGGGAAGGGGCAGTACTTC. This gives the protein CASSLGGRSGGKGQYF.

This chain links TRBV6-1 with TRBJ1-3; no firm D call. The CDR3 consists of 14 residues. CDR1 and CDR2 (germline): MNHNS, SASEGT. Trimming cost V 6 bases and J 0 bases, with 9 bases left between them. CDR3 nucleotide sequence: TGTGCCAGCAGCCCCGGCCCCTCTGGAAACACCATATATTTT. Translation: CASSPGPSGNTIYF.

The V gene is TRBV27, the J gene TRBJ2-2, with TRBD2 matching over 14 bases. The V and J ends lost 6 bases and 4 bases, in that order; junction bases with no gene match: 4. CDR3 length: 16 amino acids. Germline lookup yields CDR1 MNHEY and CDR2 SMNVEV (reference sequence). The CDR3 spells CASRGLAGGFTGELFF. The CDR3 bases are TGTGCCAGCAGAGGACTAGCGGGAGGTTTCACCGGGGAGCTGTTTTTT.

This rearrangement joins TRBV28 to TRBJ2-3, with TRBD1 as a possible D gene (6 bases). This CDR3 contains 15 residues. Germline V gives CDR1 MDHEN, CDR2 SYDVKM. The ends were cut back, 5 bases at V and 1 base at J, with 13 bases in the middle. The CDR3, as DNA: TGTGCCAGCAGTAAGACAGGCTGGCGCACAGATACGCAGTATTTT. Residues: CASSKTGWRTDTQYF.

The gene calls are TRBV30 and TRBJ2-3; the match to TRBD2 covers 14 bases. The V and J ends lost 4 bases and 1 base, in that order; junction bases with no gene match: 7. The CDR3 is 17 residues long. Per the germline V gene, CDR1 is GTSNPN and CDR2 is SVGIG (reference sequence). CDR3 DNA sequence: TGTGCCTGGACCTGGGGACTAGCGGGAGTGGGCACAGATACGCAGTATTTT. It translates to CAWTWGLAGVGTDTQYF.

This clone was counted a few times. The V call is TRBV5-1, the J call TRBJ1-5, with D hard to call. This CDR3 spans 16 amino acids. CDR1 and CDR2 from the germline V gene are SGHRS and YFSETQ. Trimming shortened V by 0 bases and J by 0 bases, and 10 bases separated the two germline ends. The DNA of the CDR3 is TGCGCCAGCAGCTTGGCACCAGCGGGTAGCAATCAGCCCCAGCATTTT. It yields the protein CASSLAPAGSNQPQHF.

CDR3 sequence (DNA): TGTGCCAGCAGCGTGAGACTAGCGGGAGGTTCGGATGAGCAGTTCTTC. Amino acids: CASSVRLAGGSDEQFF. V gene TRBV9 combines with J gene TRBJ2-1, with 13 nucleotides matching TRBD2. The CDR3 is made up of 16 amino acids. The V gene end was trimmed by 2 bases and the J gene end by 8 bases; junction bases not matched to a gene: 7. Germline assignment: CDR1 SGDLS and CDR2 YYNGEE.

The chain joins TRBV11-2 to TRBJ2-7; D might be TRBD2 (6 bases). The CDR3 covers 13 residues. V lost 7 bases, J lost 6 bases, and 16 bases lay in between. Germline CDR1 and CDR2: SGHAT and FQNNGV. In DNA, the CDR3 is TGTGCCAGCACGCGGGACCGAGTCTCCGAGCAGTACTTC. The encoded protein is CASTRDRVSEQYF.

V gene TRBV6-5 combines with J gene TRBJ2-1, with D maybe TRBD1 (7 bases). CDR1 is MNHEY and CDR2 is SVGAGI in the germline V gene. The ends were cut back, 9 bases at V and 2 bases at J, with 11 bases in the middle. The CDR3 totals 13 residues. The DNA of the CDR3 is TGTGCCAGTCGCGGGACAGCCTACAATGAGCAGTTCTTC. This sequence encodes CASRGTAYNEQFF.

V gene TRBV7-3 combines with J gene TRBJ2-7; 8 bases match TRBD2. This CDR3 has 15 amino acids. The ends lost 5 bases at V and 6 bases at J; junction bases unmatched: 12. Germline V lookup: CDR1 SGHTA, CDR2 FQGTGA. CDR3 loop: CASSTRAGVSPEQYF. The CDR3 DNA reads TGTGCCAGCAGCACCCGAGCGGGAGTCTCCCCCGAGCAGTACTTC.

Comments on this clone: The sample carries other DNA sequences with the same CDR3. V gene TRBV5-1 combines with J gene TRBJ2-3; the match to TRBD2 covers 9 bases. The length of the CDR3 is 15 residues. CDR1 and CDR2 (germline): SGHRS, YFSETQ. The V segment lost 0 bases and the J segment 4 bases; nucleotides outside the gene matches: 3. The DNA of the CDR3 is TGCGCCAGCAGCTTGGCTTTAGCGGGGGCAGATACGCAGTATTTT. Translating gives CASSLALAGADTQYF.